The 6 T cell receptor beta chains reported below all come from one sample, sequenced in a study of blood T cell repertoires in COVID-19. Profiling relied on immunoSEQ multiplex PCR, and the TCRdb table lists in-frame clones only, not all of them. The repertoire holds under 250,000 clones, with 90% to 95% as singletons. Sequences were obtained from peripheral blood. These receptor sequences come from a man in his fifties or sixties with COVID-19, enrolled during active disease.

This rearrangement joins TRBV6-5 to TRBJ2-2; D uncertain. The CDR3 runs 13 residues. Between the trimmed V and J ends, which lost 6 bases and 6 bases, there was a span of 11 bases. The germline CDR1 and CDR2 sequences are MNHEY and SVGAGI. The CDR3 protein is CASRRSGAGELFF. Here the CDR3 DNA reads TGTGCCAGCAGACGATCAGGTGCCGGGGAGCTGTTTTTT.

The chain has TRBV5-1 and TRBJ2-3; the D gene is possibly TRBD1 (6 bases). Looked up from germline, CDR1 is SGHRS and CDR2 is YFSETQ. This CDR3 contains 14 residues. Trimming left V 3 bases short and J 6 bases short, with 14 bases between. For the CDR3, the DNA is TGCGCCAGCAGCTCCCCCACAGGGACGGATACGCAGTATTTT. Translating gives CASSSPTGTDTQYF.

In this sample, this clone turned up a few times. The chain combines TRBV19 with TRBJ2-7; TRBD2 is a possible D gene (5 bases). CDR1 is LNHDA, CDR2 SQIVND, per germline (reference sequence). This CDR3 has 16 amino acids. V was clipped by 1 base and J by 7 bases, with 20 bases between them. In DNA form, the CDR3 reads TGTGCCAGTAGTATAGGTACCGGAACTACCCGGGGAGAGCAGTACTTC. Encoded protein: CASSIGTGTTRGEQYF.

This sequence joins TRBV11-1 and TRBJ2-3; the D gene is possibly TRBD1 (5 bases). The CDR3 runs to 14 residues. V lost 0 bases and J 1 base, leaving 5 bases between the germline ends. Per the germline V gene, CDR1 is SGHAT and CDR2 is FQDESV (reference sequence). The CDR3, as DNA: TGTGCCAGCAGCTTAGCCAGGGGCACAGATACGCAGTATTTT. This translates into CASSLARGTDTQYF.

The V gene is TRBV9, the J gene TRBJ2-1; TRBD2 agrees at 8 bases. This CDR3 spans 15 amino acids. The V gene end was trimmed by 4 bases and the J gene end by 4 bases; junction bases not matched to a gene: 7. Germline CDR1 reads SGDLS; CDR2 reads YYNGEE. The DNA of the CDR3 is TGTGCCAGCAGCTCCGGGGGGGGCTCGTACAATGAGCAGTTCTTC. Translating it yields CASSSGGGSYNEQFF.

The gene calls are TRBV19 and TRBJ1-6, with D unresolved. V gave up 6 bases and J gave up 6 bases, with 12 bases separating them. This CDR3 has 14 amino acids. Per germline, CDR1 LNHDA and CDR2 SQIVND (reference sequence). In DNA form, the CDR3 reads TGTGCCAGTAGAGAGTCTCGGGTTAATTCACCCCTCCACTTT. Translated, it gives CASRESRVNSPLHF.